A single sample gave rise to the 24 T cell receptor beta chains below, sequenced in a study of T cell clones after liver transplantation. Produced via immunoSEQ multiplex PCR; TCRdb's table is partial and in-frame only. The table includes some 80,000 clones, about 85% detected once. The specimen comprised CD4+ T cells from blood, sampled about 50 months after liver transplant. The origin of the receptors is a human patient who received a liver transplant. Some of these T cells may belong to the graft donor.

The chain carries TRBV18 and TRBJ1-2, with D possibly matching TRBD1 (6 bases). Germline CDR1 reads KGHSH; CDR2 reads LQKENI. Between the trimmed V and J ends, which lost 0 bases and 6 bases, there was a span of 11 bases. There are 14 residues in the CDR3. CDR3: CASSPPVQGNGYTF. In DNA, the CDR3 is TGTGCCAGCTCACCACCGGTACAGGGAAATGGCTACACCTTC.

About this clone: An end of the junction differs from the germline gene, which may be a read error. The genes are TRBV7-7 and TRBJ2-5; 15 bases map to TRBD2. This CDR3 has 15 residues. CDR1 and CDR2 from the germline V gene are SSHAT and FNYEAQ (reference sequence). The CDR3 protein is CASSPGTSGRETQYF. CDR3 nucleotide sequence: TGTGCTAGCAGCCCCGGGACTAGCGGGAGGGAGACCCAGTACTTC. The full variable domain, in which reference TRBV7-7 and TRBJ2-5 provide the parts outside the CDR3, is GAGVSQSPRYKVTKRGQDVTLRCDPISSHATLYWYQQALGQGPEFLTYFNYEAQPDKSGLPSDRFSAERPEGSISTLTIQRTEQRDSAMYRCASSPGTSGRETQYFGPGTRLLVL.

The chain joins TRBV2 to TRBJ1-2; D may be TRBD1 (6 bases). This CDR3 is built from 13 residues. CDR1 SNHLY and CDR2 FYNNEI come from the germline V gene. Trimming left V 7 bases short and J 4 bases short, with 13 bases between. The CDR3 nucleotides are TGTGCCAGCACTATAGGACAGTCCTATGGCTACACCTTC. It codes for CASTIGQSYGYTF.

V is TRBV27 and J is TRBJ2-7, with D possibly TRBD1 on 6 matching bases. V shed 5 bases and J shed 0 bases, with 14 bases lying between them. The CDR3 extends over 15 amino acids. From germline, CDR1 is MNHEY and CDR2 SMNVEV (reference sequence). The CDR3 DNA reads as TGTGCCAGCAGTAAACAGGACAGAAGCTCCTACGAGCAGTACTTC. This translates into CASSKQDRSSYEQYF.

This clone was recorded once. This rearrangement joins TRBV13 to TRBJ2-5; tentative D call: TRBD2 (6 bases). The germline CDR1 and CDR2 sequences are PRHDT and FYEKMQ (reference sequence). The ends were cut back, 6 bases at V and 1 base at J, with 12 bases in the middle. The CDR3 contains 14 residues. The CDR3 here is CASRSLGGQETQYF. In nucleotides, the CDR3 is TGTGCCAGCAGATCTTTGGGGGGCCAAGAGACCCAGTACTTC.

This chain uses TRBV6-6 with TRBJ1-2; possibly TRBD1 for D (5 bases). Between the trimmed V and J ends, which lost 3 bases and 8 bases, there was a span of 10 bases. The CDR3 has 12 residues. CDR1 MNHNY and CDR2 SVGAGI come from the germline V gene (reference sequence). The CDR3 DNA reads TGTGCCAGCAGTTATTTGGGGGACGGCTACACCTTC. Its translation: CASSYLGDGYTF.

The DNA of the CDR3 is TGTGCCAGCAGCTTGGGGCAGGGTACTAACTATGGCTACACCTTC. This encodes CASSLGQGTNYGYTF. This sequence joins TRBV5-4 and TRBJ1-2; TRBD1 might be the D (5 bases). V was pared by 0 bases and J by 0 bases, with 9 bases between. This CDR3 comprises 15 residues. CDR1 is SGHNT and CDR2 is YYREEE in the germline V gene (reference sequence).

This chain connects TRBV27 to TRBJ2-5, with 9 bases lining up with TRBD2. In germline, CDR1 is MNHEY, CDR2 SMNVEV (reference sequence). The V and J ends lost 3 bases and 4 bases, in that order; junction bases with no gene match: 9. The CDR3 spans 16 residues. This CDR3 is CASSLRRGGLGETQYF. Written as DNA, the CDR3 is TGTGCCAGCAGTTTGCGGCGGGGGGGCTTAGGAGAGACCCAGTACTTC.

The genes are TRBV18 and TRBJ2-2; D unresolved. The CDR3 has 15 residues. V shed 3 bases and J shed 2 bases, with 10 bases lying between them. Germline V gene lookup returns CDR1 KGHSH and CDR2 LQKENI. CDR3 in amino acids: CASSPRTDNTGELFF. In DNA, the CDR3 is TGTGCCAGCTCACCTCGGACGGACAACACCGGGGAGCTGTTTTTT.

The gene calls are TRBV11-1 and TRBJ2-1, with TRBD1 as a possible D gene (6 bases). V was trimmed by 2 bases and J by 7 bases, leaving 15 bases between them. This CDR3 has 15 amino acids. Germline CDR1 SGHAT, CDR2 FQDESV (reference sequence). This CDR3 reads CASSLLWTVGNEQFF. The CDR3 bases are TGTGCCAGCAGCTTATTGTGGACAGTAGGGAATGAGCAGTTCTTC.

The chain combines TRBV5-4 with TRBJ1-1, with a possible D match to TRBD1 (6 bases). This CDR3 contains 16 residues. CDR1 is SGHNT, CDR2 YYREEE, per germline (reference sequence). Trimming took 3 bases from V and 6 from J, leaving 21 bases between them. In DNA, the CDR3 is TGTGCCAGCAGCTCCAACCGTGGAGGGGGGCTTGCTGAAGCTTTCTTT. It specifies CASSSNRGGGLAEAFF.

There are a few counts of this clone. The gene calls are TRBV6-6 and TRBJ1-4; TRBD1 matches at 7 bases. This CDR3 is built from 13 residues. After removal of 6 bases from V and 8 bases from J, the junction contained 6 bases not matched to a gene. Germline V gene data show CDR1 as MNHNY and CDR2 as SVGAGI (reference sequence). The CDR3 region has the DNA TGTGCCAGCAGCAGACAGGGAAGGGAAAAACTGTTTTTT. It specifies CASSRQGREKLFF.

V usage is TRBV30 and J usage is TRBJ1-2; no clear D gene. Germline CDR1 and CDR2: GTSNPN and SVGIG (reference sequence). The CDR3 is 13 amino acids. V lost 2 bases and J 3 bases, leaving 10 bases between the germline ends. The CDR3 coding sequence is TGTGCCTGGAGTTTGGGCGGGGACTATGGCTACACCTTC. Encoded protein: CAWSLGGDYGYTF.

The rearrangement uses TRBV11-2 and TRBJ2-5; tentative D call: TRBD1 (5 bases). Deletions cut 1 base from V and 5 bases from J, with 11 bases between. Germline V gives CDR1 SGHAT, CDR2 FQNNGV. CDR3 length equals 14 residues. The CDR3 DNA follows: TGTGCCAGCAGCTTAGTTGCAGGGTATGAGACCCAGTACTTC. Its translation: CASSLVAGYETQYF. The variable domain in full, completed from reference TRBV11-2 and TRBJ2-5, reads EAGVAQSPRYKIIEKRQSVAFWCNPISGHATLYWYQQILGQGPKLLIQFQNNGVVDDSQLPKDRFSAERLKGVDSTLKIQPAKLEDSAVYLCASSLVAGYETQYFGPGTRLLVL.

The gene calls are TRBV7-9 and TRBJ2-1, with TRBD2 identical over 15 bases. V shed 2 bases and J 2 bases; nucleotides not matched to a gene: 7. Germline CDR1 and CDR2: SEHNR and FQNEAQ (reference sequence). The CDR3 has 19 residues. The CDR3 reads CASSLTGLAGGSPYNEQFF. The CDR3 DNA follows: TGTGCCAGCAGCTTAACGGGACTAGCGGGGGGTTCGCCCTACAATGAGCAGTTCTTC.

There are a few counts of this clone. The DNA of the CDR3 is TGCGCCAGCAGACCGGTTGCGGGGCTCACAGATACGCAGTATTTT. Its protein product is CASRPVAGLTDTQYF. This sequence joins TRBV5-1 and TRBJ2-3; a weak D match, TRBD2 (6 bases). Trimming removed 5 bases from V and 2 bases from J, with 15 bases in between. The CDR3 consists of 15 residues. The germline CDR1 and CDR2 sequences are SGHRS and YFSETQ.

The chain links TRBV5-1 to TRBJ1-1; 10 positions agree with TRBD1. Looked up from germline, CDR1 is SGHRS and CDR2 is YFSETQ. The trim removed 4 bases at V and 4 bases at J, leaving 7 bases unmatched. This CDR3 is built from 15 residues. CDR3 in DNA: TGCGCCAGCAGCACGACAGGGGGCTCGGGCACTGAAGCTTTCTTT. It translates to CASSTTGGSGTEAFF.

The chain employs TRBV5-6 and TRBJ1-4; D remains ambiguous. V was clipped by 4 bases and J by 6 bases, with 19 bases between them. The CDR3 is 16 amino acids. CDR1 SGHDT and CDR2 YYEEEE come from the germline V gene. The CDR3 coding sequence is TGTGCCAGCAGCGGCTGGACGGTCGCCCGCGATGAAAAACTGTTTTTT. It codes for CASSGWTVARDEKLFF.

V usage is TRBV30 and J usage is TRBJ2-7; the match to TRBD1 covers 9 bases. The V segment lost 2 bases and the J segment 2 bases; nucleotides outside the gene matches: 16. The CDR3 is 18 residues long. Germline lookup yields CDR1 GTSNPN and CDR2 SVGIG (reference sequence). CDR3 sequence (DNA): TGTGCCTGGAGTACCCTCCCGGGACAGGGATTCAGCGCCTACGAGCAGTACTTC. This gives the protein CAWSTLPGQGFSAYEQYF.

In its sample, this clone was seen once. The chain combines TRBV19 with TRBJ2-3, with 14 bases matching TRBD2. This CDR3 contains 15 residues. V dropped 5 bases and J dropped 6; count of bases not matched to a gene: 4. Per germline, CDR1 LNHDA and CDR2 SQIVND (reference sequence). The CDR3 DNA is TGTGCCAGTAGTGCGACTAGCGGGGGGGTGGATACGCAGTATTTT. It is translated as CASSATSGGVDTQYF.

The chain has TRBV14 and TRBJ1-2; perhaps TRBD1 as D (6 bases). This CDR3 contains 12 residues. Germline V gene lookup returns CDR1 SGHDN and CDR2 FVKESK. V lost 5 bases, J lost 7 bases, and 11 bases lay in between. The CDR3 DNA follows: TGTGCCAGCAGCGCGTACAGGGCTGGCTACACCTTC. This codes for CASSAYRAGYTF.

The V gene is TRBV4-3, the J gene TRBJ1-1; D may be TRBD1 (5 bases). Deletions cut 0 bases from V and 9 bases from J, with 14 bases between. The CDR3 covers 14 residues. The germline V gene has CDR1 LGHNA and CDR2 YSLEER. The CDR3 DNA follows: TGCGCCAGCAGCCAAGATCGTGACCGGGGGAAAGCTTTCTTT. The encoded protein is CASSQDRDRGKAFF.

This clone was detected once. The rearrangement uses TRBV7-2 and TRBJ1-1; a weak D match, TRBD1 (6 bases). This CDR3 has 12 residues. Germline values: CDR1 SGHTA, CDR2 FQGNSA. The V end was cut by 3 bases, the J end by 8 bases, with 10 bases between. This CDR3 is CASSFTQGEAFF. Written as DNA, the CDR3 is TGTGCCAGCAGCTTCACCCAGGGGGAAGCTTTCTTT. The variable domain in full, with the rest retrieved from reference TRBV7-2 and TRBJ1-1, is GAGVSQSPSNKVTEKGKDVELRCDPISGHTALYWYRQSLGQGLEFLIYFQGNSAPDKSGLPSDRFSAERTGGSVSTLTIQRTQQEDSAVYLCASSFTQGEAFFGQGTRLTVV.

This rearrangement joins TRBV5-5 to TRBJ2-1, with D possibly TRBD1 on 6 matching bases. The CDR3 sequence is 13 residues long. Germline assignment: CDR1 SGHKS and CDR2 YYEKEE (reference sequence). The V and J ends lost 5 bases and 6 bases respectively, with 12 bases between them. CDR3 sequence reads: CASRPRTVNEQFF. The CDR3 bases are TGTGCCAGCAGGCCCCGGACAGTCAATGAGCAGTTCTTC.